Reported below is one T cell receptor (beta chain). Repertoires were generated with immunoSEQ multiplex PCR, while TCRdb's copy carries only in-frame clones and drops some. The sample records around 66,000 clones, roughly 91% being singletons. The length of the CDR3 is 16 residues. CDR1 and CDR2 (germline): LGHNA, YSLEER. Trimming cost V 8 bases and J 3 bases; bases outside gene matches: 10. This entry comes from a study of T cell changes during pregnancy in multiple sclerosis. The gene calls are TRBV4-3 and TRBJ2-3; 11 bases fit TRBD2. This receptor was obtained from a female donor in good health, enrolled as a control in a pregnancy study. The sample here was peripheral blood, taken after pregnancy. The CDR3 reads CASSPRASGGTDTQYF. CDR3 nucleotide sequence: TGCGCCAGCTCCCCCAGGGCTAGCGGGGGGACAGATACGCAGTATTTT.